The clone carrying this T cell receptor (beta chain) was recorded at least ten times. Its target is unknown. Read coverage stops 3 residues before the CDR3 terminus; the germline J gene supplies the remainder. The data are from a study of T cell clonality in common variable immunodeficiency. Study-level points and caveats: Reportedly, TCR beta sequences from common variable immunodeficiency showed fewer deletions and N-nucleotide insertions.

Sequenced by immunoSEQ multiplex PCR; TCRdb stores in-frame clones only, minus some. The sample holds tens of thousands of clones, and no clone turns up only once. No CVID subject was ill or on immunomodulatory drugs when sampled. The V end lost 1 base, the J end lost 4 bases, and 10 bases lay between the germline ends. The CDR3 loop spans 13 amino acids. The germline CDR1 and CDR2 sequences are DFQATT and SNEGSKA (reference sequence). Sequenced: peripheral blood mononuclear cells. This receptor was obtained from a human donor with common variable immunodeficiency. This chain connects TRBV20-1 to TRBJ1-1, with unresolved D. The CDR3 bases that were read are TGCAGTGCTAGAGTCCCGCGGGGCACTGAA. Amino acid sequence: CSARVPRGTE. The full CDR3 protein is CSARVPRGTEAFF.